These 28 T cell receptor beta chains share one sample of origin, sequenced in a study of regulatory T cells in long-lasting Graves disease. Time point reported: persistent/refractory GD, antithyroid drugs over 5 years with positive TRAb. PBMC RNA served as the TCR library source. The authors built TCR beta libraries using iRepertoire HTBI primers and Arm-PCR of CDR3 regions. A single record per CDR3 protein comes from TCRdb applying MiXCR to the multiplex PCR reads. The data show around 400,000 distinct CDR3 sequences, approximately 22% seen once. Sample: peripheral blood mononuclear cells (PBMCs), taken when the disease was refractory, from a patient treated with antithyroid drugs. The receptor set was obtained from a female donor with Graves disease.

This clonotype was observed many times. The V call is TRBV11-2, the J call TRBJ2-7; D gene unclear. Trimming removed 0 bases from V and 0 bases from J, with 15 bases in between. Germline CDR1 reads SGHAT; CDR2 reads FQNNGV. The CDR3 runs 17 residues. The CDR3 nucleotides read TGTGCCAGCAGCTTAGATGTACTGTACAAGAGCTCCTACGAGCAGTACTTC. It specifies CASSLDVLYKSSYEQYF. The whole variable domain, filled in from reference TRBV11-2 and TRBJ2-7, reads EAGVAQSPRYKIIEKRQSVAFWCNPISGHATLYWYQQILGQGPKLLIQFQNNGVVDDSQLPKDRFSAERLKGVDSTLKIQPAKLEDSAVYLCASSLDVLYKSSYEQYFGPGTRLTVT.

The CDR3 sequence: CASSYRSAGDTQYF. In DNA form, the CDR3 reads TGTGCCAGCAGTTACAGATCAGCCGGGGATACGCAGTATTTT. The rearrangement links TRBV6-5 to TRBJ2-3; D not certain. This CDR3 region has 14 residues. Germline loops: CDR1 MNHEY, CDR2 SVGAGI. V dropped 2 bases and J dropped 6 bases, with 12 bases sitting between them.

This clonotype has at least ten counts. This chain joins TRBV6-5 and TRBJ2-5, with 9 bases matching TRBD2. CDR1 is MNHEY and CDR2 is SVGAGI in the germline V gene. The CDR3 length is 16 residues. V shed 0 bases and J 2 bases; nucleotides not matched to a gene: 4. CDR3 amino acids: CASSYSAGGLQETQYF. The CDR3 DNA is TGTGCCAGCAGTTACTCCGCGGGAGGGCTTCAAGAGACCCAGTACTTC.

The chain employs TRBV9 and TRBJ2-1; TRBD2 matches 12 bases. CDR1 SGDLS and CDR2 YYNGEE come from the germline V gene. V shed 4 bases, J shed 4 bases, and the junction held 9 bases outside the gene matches. The CDR3 has 17 residues. The CDR3 DNA reads TGTGCCAGCAGCTCCCGGACTAGCGGGATAGGTTACAATGAGCAGTTCTTC. It is translated as CASSSRTSGIGYNEQFF.

V usage is TRBV9 and J usage is TRBJ2-1; 9 nucleotides match TRBD2. The CDR3 contains 21 residues. V lost 0 bases to trimming and J lost 0 bases; unmatched junction nucleotides: 16. CDR1 and CDR2 from the germline V gene are SGDLS and YYNGEE. The CDR3 protein is CASSVVGSGVAGARSYNEQFF. The CDR3 nucleotides are TGTGCCAGCAGCGTAGTCGGTTCGGGAGTAGCGGGAGCCCGCTCCTACAATGAGCAGTTCTTC.

The rearrangement links TRBV7-9 to TRBJ1-3; 8 bases are a match to TRBD1. Unmatched junction bases numbered 0, after V lost 5 bases and J lost 0 bases. This CDR3 is built from 14 residues. Germline CDR1 reads SEHNR; CDR2 reads FQNEAQ (reference sequence). The CDR3 loop reads CASSGTGSGNTIYF. The CDR3, as DNA: TGTGCCAGCAGCGGGACAGGCTCTGGAAACACCATATATTTT. The full variable domain, with the rest looked up from reference TRBV7-9 and TRBJ1-3, is DTGVSQNPRHKITKRGQNVTFRCDPISEHNRLYWYRQTLGQGPEFLTYFQNEAQLEKSRLLSDRFSAERPKGSFSTLEIQRTEQGDSAMYLCASSGTGSGNTIYFGEGSWLTVV.

This clonotype was picked up one time. This may arise from a read error, as a much more abundant clone is one base away. This sequence joins TRBV27 and TRBJ2-7; tentative D call: TRBD2 (6 bases). The V and J ends lost 6 bases and 2 bases respectively, with 14 bases between them. Per germline, CDR1 MNHEY and CDR2 SMNVEV (reference sequence). The CDR3 is 14 residues long. CDR3 nucleotides: TGTGCCAGCAGACGGGAGCCGAGCCCCTACGAGCAGTACTTC. Translation: CASRREPSPYEQYF.

This clonotype came up many times. The chain joins TRBV7-9 to TRBJ2-7; D not resolved. Germline assignment: CDR1 SEHNR and CDR2 FQNEAQ (reference sequence). The germline V and J ends were trimmed by 4 bases and 4 bases, with 11 bases remaining between them. The CDR3 has 13 amino acids. The CDR3 spells CASSYSGRYEQYF. CDR3 DNA sequence: TGTGCCAGCAGCTACTCCGGACGTTACGAGCAGTACTTC.

The rearrangement joins TRBV28 to TRBJ1-1; D is unclear. Between the trimmed V and J ends, which lost 5 bases and 6 bases, there was a span of 13 bases. CDR1 MDHEN and CDR2 SYDVKM come from the germline V gene. The CDR3 contains 13 residues. CDR3 sequence (DNA): TGTGCCAGCAGTCGGGGTCCCTTTCCTGAAGCTTTCTTT. Translation gives CASSRGPFPEAFF.

Only a few counts were recorded for this clonotype. The chain carries TRBV10-3 and TRBJ2-5, with D perhaps given as TRBD1 or TRBD2 (5 bases each). CDR3 size: 16 residues. V was pared by 3 bases and J by 5 bases, with 19 bases between. Germline V gives CDR1 ENHRY, CDR2 SYGVKD. The CDR3 nucleotides are TGTGCCATCAGTGACTCCGGGACCAGTGGCGGGGAGACCCAGTACTTC. It yields the protein CAISDSGTSGGETQYF.

V and J are TRBV7-8 and TRBJ2-4; TRBD1 might be the D (6 bases). V lost 5 bases and J 8 bases, leaving 16 bases between the germline ends. The CDR3 has 14 amino acids. CDR1 SGHVS and CDR2 FQNEAQ come from the germline V gene. The CDR3 sequence: CASSPQRTEDIQYF. DNA for the CDR3: TGTGCCAGCAGCCCCCAGCGGACAGAGGACATTCAGTACTTC.

The chain carries TRBV7-2 and TRBJ1-2; D call uncertain. The germline CDR1 and CDR2 sequences are SGHTA and FQGNSA. Trimming pared 4 bases from V and 0 bases from J, leaving 9 bases between. The CDR3 spans 14 residues. This CDR3 is CASSSPGPNYGYTF. The CDR3 nucleotides read TGTGCCAGCAGCTCCCCGGGTCCTAACTATGGCTACACCTTC.

Comment on this clonotype: The CDR3 end shows no conserved phenylalanine or tryptophan, and so a read error is likely. The chain recombines TRBV2 with TRBJ1-2; the match to TRBD1 covers 9 bases. The germline V gene has CDR1 SNHLY and CDR2 FYNNEI. V lost 10 bases, J lost 2 bases, and 11 bases stayed unmatched. The CDR3 runs 15 residues. This chain's CDR3 is CANTEGQGRNYGYTL. CDR3 sequence (DNA): TGTGCCAACACCGAGGGACAGGGCCGGAACTATGGCTACACCCTC.

The sample holds many counts of this clonotype. The gene calls are TRBV28 and TRBJ2-7; D might be TRBD2 (6 bases). Trimming pared 7 bases from V and 7 bases from J, leaving 20 bases between. The CDR3 is made up of 14 amino acids. Germline V CDR1 and CDR2: MDHEN, SYDVKM. DNA of the CDR3: TGTGCCAGCACCTCACTAGCAGACGGAGGGGAGCAGTACTTC. Protein product: CASTSLADGGEQYF.

This clonotype was seen a handful of times. The J gene is TRBJ1-2, the V gene TRBV18, with unresolved D. V was cut by 1 base and J by 8 bases, with 11 bases left in between. The CDR3 is made up of 13 amino acids. Germline V lookup: CDR1 KGHSH, CDR2 LQKENI. The CDR3 here is CASSPRWDRGYTF. Written as DNA, the CDR3 is TGTGCCAGCTCACCACGATGGGATCGGGGCTACACCTTC.

This clonotype was counted a few times. The rearrangement uses TRBV27 and TRBJ1-5; D is undetermined. Germline V gene lookup returns CDR1 MNHEY and CDR2 SMNVEV (reference sequence). The CDR3 is made up of 13 amino acids. V lost 0 bases and J lost 11, with 11 bases in between. CDR3 region: CASSLSFLQAQHF. In nucleotides, the CDR3 is TGTGCCAGCAGTTTATCGTTTCTGCAGGCCCAGCATTTT.

The sample holds many counts of this clonotype. The chain links TRBV2 to TRBJ1-2; 9 bases fit TRBD1. This CDR3 comprises 14 residues. Germline CDR1 SNHLY, CDR2 FYNNEI. The trim removed 6 bases at V and 8 bases at J, leaving 10 bases unmatched. The CDR3 DNA reads as TGTGCCAGCAGGGAGGGACAGGGTCTTATCGGCTACACCTTC. Translating gives CASREGQGLIGYTF.

This clonotype has just one count. A single base separates this from a much larger clone, so it may be a read error. The rearrangement uses TRBV18 and TRBJ1-5; no firm D call. The CDR3 length is 12 residues. The germline V and J ends were trimmed by 4 bases and 5 bases, with 6 bases remaining between them. CDR1 is KGHSH and CDR2 is LQKENI in the germline V gene. CDR3 in amino acids: CASSLNDQPQHF. The CDR3 DNA follows: TGTGCCAGCTCACTGAATGATCAGCCCCAGCATTTT.

The rearrangement links TRBV11-2 to TRBJ2-1; 10 bases map to TRBD2. V gave up 0 bases and J gave up 7 bases; unmatched junction bases: 3. This CDR3 has 15 amino acids. Germline V lookup: CDR1 SGHAT, CDR2 FQNNGV. This CDR3 reads CASSLDLAGVNEQFF. The CDR3 region has the DNA TGTGCCAGCAGCTTAGATCTAGCGGGAGTGAATGAGCAGTTCTTC.

The chain employs TRBV11-2 and TRBJ2-1, with TRBD1 matching 9 bases. Trimming cost V 4 bases and J 5 bases; bases outside gene matches: 3. CDR1 and CDR2 from the germline V gene are SGHAT and FQNNGV. CDR3 length equals 14 residues. The CDR3 sequence: CASSSRDRDNEQFF. The CDR3 bases are TGTGCCAGCAGCTCCCGGGACAGGGACAATGAGCAGTTCTTC.

This chain joins TRBV27 and TRBJ2-4; TRBD2 agrees at 7 bases. The CDR3 consists of 12 residues. The V gene end was trimmed by 5 bases and the J gene end by 8 bases; junction bases not matched to a gene: 3. Germline CDR1 is MNHEY and CDR2 is SMNVEV (reference sequence). In nucleotides, the CDR3 is TGTGCCAGCAGTCCTGGGGGGGACATTCAGTACTTC. Its translation is CASSPGGDIQYF.

About this clonotype: A single base separates this from a much larger clone, so it may be a read error. Since the CDR3 does not end with the conserved phenylalanine or tryptophan, this likely comes from a read error. This chain joins TRBV28 and TRBJ2-5; D remains ambiguous. The CDR3 is made up of 11 amino acids. The V and J ends lost 6 bases and 0 bases respectively, with 2 bases between them. CDR1 MDHEN and CDR2 SYDVKM come from the germline V gene. The CDR3: CASRNQETQYS. The CDR3 region has the DNA TGTGCCAGCAGAAACCAAGAGACCCAGTACTCC.

This clonotype was counted many times. The chain uses TRBV6-1 and TRBJ2-7; TRBD2 might be the D (5 bases). The length of the CDR3 is 14 residues. From germline, CDR1 is MNHNS and CDR2 SASEGT. Trimming took 6 bases from V and 3 from J, leaving 15 bases between them. CDR3 residues: CASRPLAGLYEQYF. In DNA, the CDR3 is TGTGCCAGCAGGCCCCTGGCGGGCCTCTACGAGCAGTACTTC.

The chain has TRBV18 and TRBJ2-7; 11 nucleotides line up with TRBD1. The J segment lost 9 bases and the V segment lost 3 bases, leaving 10 bases of the junction unmatched. This CDR3 comprises 15 residues. CDR1 KGHSH and CDR2 LQKENI come from the germline V gene. CDR3 amino acids: CASSPGQGVSRGQYF. CDR3 nucleotide sequence: TGTGCCAGCTCACCGGGACAGGGGGTATCCCGTGGGCAGTACTTC.

The chain is built from TRBV11-2 and TRBJ1-3; D remains ambiguous. The CDR3 spans 15 residues. CDR1 is SGHAT, CDR2 FQNNGV, per germline. The V gene lost 6 bases and the J gene lost 1 base, with 13 bases spanning the gap. CDR3 coding DNA: TGTGCCAGCAGATCCCCCCCAGAATCTGGAAACACCATATATTTT. This codes for CASRSPPESGNTIYF.

This clonotype was recorded many times. The chain couples TRBV2 to TRBJ2-7, with D perhaps matching TRBD2 (6 bases). Germline assignment: CDR1 SNHLY and CDR2 FYNNEI. This CDR3 contains 15 residues. The V end was cut by 3 bases, the J end by 6 bases, with 18 bases between. The CDR3 sequence: CASSDEGGPIGEQYF. The CDR3 DNA reads as TGTGCCAGCAGTGATGAGGGAGGCCCTATTGGCGAGCAGTACTTC.

This clonotype was detected ten times or more. The CDR3: CASSQETVAPLHF. The CDR3 DNA sequence: TGTGCCAGCAGCCAAGAGACGGTAGCACCCCTCCACTTT. The rearrangement joins TRBV3-1 to TRBJ1-6, with D unclear. Germline values: CDR1 LGHDT, CDR2 YNNKEL (reference sequence). The CDR3 sequence is 13 residues long. V lost 0 bases to trimming and J lost 11 bases, with 8 bases between them.

Comments on this clonotype: With a far larger clone one base away, a read error is the likely cause. Here the CDR3 omits its conserved ending phenylalanine or tryptophan, so a read error is the likely source. This chain uses TRBV6-2 or TRBV6-3 with TRBJ2-7; 7 bases are shared with TRBD2. CDR3 length: 14 residues. Trimming at V came to 2 bases and at J to 0 bases, leaving 1 base not matched to a gene. The V gene's germline CDR1 is MNHEY and CDR2 SVGEGT. This CDR3 reads CASSYASGSYEQYS. The DNA of the CDR3 is TGTGCCAGCAGTTACGCTAGCGGCTCCTACGAGCAGTACTCC.